Presented here are 28 T cell receptor beta chains from one specimen sequenced in a study of blood T cell repertoires in COVID-19. Generated by immunoSEQ multiplex PCR, the TCRdb table keeps only in-frame clones and is missing some. The data contain approximately 53,000 clones, around 81% of them singletons. The specimen was peripheral blood. The receptors originated from a woman of 80 years or more with COVID-19, enrolled during active disease.

V gene TRBV18 combines with J gene TRBJ2-7; 8 positions match TRBD2. After removal of 1 base from V and 4 bases from J, the junction contained 6 bases not matched to a gene. Looked up from germline, CDR1 is KGHSH and CDR2 is LQKENI. The CDR3 is 15 residues long. The DNA for the CDR3 is TGTGCCAGCTCACCACAGAGCGGGAGTGGTTACGAGCAGTACTTC. This translates into CASSPQSGSGYEQYF.

In this sample, this clone turned up once. This rearrangement joins TRBV10-1 to TRBJ1-1, with D perhaps TRBD1 (5 bases). Per the germline V gene, CDR1 is WNHNN and CDR2 is SYGVQD (reference sequence). V lost 4 bases to trimming and J lost 10 bases, with 13 bases between them. The CDR3 covers 12 residues. The CDR3 region is CASSVAFGGAFF. The DNA of the CDR3 is TGCGCCAGCAGTGTAGCTTTCGGGGGAGCTTTCTTT.

In its sample, this clone was seen once. This sequence joins TRBV28 and TRBJ2-3, with 10 nucleotides matching TRBD2. Germline CDR1 and CDR2: MDHEN and SYDVKM. The CDR3 covers 18 residues. V was pared by 2 bases and J by 1 base, with 9 bases of the junction left unmatched. The CDR3 region is CASSLTGDSGRRTDTQYF. CDR3 nucleotides: TGTGCCAGCAGTTTAACAGGGGATAGCGGGAGGCGCACAGATACGCAGTATTTT.

The chain recombines TRBV9 with TRBJ2-5, with 12 bases lining up with TRBD2. This CDR3 has 16 residues. Trimming at V came to 0 bases and at J to 5 bases, leaving 5 bases not matched to a gene. Germline assignment: CDR1 SGDLS and CDR2 YYNGEE. CDR3 DNA: TGTGCCAGCAGCGTAGGGACTAGCGGGATTGGGGAGACCCAGTACTTC. Its protein product is CASSVGTSGIGETQYF.

The V and J genes are TRBV9 and TRBJ1-1; D not certain. V lost 10 bases, J lost 2 bases, and 18 bases lay in between. CDR1 and CDR2 from the germline V gene are SGDLS and YYNGEE. The CDR3 consists of 14 residues. As DNA, the CDR3 is TGTGCCTCCTCGGCGGACTGGATAAACACTGAAGCTTTCTTT. Amino acids: CASSADWINTEAFF.

This chain joins TRBV19 and TRBJ2-5; TRBD2 aligns across 7 bases. V lost 7 bases to trimming and J lost 4 bases; unmatched junction nucleotides: 9. Germline-derived CDR1 and CDR2 are LNHDA and SQIVND (reference sequence). The CDR3 runs 14 residues. CDR3 bases: TGTGCCAGTACGGAGAGAGGGAGGGGAGAGACCCAGTACTTC. It translates to CASTERGRGETQYF.

V and J are TRBV19 and TRBJ1-4, with D tentatively TRBD1 (6 bases). Trimming took off 5 bases at V and 3 bases at J, with 16 bases between the two ends. The CDR3 consists of 16 residues. Germline V gene lookup returns CDR1 LNHDA and CDR2 SQIVND (reference sequence). CDR3: CASSPTGQPANEKLFF. The CDR3 DNA reads TGTGCCAGTAGTCCAACCGGACAGCCAGCTAATGAAAAACTGTTTTTT.

This rearrangement joins TRBV10-3 to TRBJ1-5; 7 bases agree with TRBD1. The CDR3 is 14 amino acids. Germline V gene data show CDR1 as ENHRY and CDR2 as SYGVKD. J was trimmed by 3 bases and V by 6 bases; bases with no gene match: 5. The CDR3 region is CAISRQGSNQPQHF. CDR3 DNA: TGTGCCATCAGCCGACAGGGTTCCAATCAGCCCCAGCATTTT.

The V gene is TRBV2, the J gene TRBJ1-1; 7 bases are shared with TRBD1. Germline values: CDR1 SNHLY, CDR2 FYNNEI. The CDR3 length is 16 residues. After removal of 7 bases from V and 0 bases from J, the junction contained 11 bases not matched to a gene. Here the CDR3 reads CASTAHRQGMNTEAFF. CDR3 DNA sequence: TGTGCCAGCACCGCTCACCGACAGGGTATGAACACTGAAGCTTTCTTT. The full variable domain, with the rest looked up from reference TRBV2 and TRBJ1-1, is EPEVTQTPSHQVTQMGQEVILRCVPISNHLYFYWYRQILGQKVEFLVSFYNNEISEKSEIFDDQFSVERPDGSNFTLKIRSTKLEDSAMYFCASTAHRQGMNTEAFFGQGTRLTVV.

This clone was picked up a small number of times. This chain uses TRBV7-9 with TRBJ2-3, with 7 nucleotides matching TRBD2. This CDR3 is 14 amino acids long. The V segment lost 6 bases and the J segment 5 bases; nucleotides outside the gene matches: 8. Germline V gene data show CDR1 as SEHNR and CDR2 as FQNEAQ (reference sequence). The CDR3: CASRLAEGGDTQYF. CDR3 nucleotides: TGTGCCAGCAGGCTAGCGGAGGGAGGAGATACGCAGTATTTT.

This clone was seen a few times. The V call is TRBV7-9, the J call TRBJ2-5; the match to TRBD2 covers 8 bases. Germline V gene sequence: CDR1 SEHNR, CDR2 FQNEAQ (reference sequence). The CDR3 consists of 15 residues. J was trimmed by 5 bases and V by 5 bases; bases with no gene match: 10. For the CDR3, the DNA is TGTGCCAGCAGCCCGCCGTCGGGAGGGAGCGAGACCCAGTACTTC. Translation: CASSPPSGGSETQYF.

The CDR3 region has the DNA TGTGCCAGCATCTCTGACGGTAGCGGGATTATAACCGGGGAGCTGTTTTTT. This sequence encodes CASISDGSGIITGELFF. V and J are TRBV2 and TRBJ2-2; 8 nucleotides match TRBD2. J was trimmed by 5 bases and V by 7 bases; bases with no gene match: 15. The CDR3 sequence is 17 residues long. Looked up from germline, CDR1 is SNHLY and CDR2 is FYNNEI. The whole variable domain, remainder taken from reference TRBV2 and TRBJ2-2, is EPEVTQTPSHQVTQMGQEVILRCVPISNHLYFYWYRQILGQKVEFLVSFYNNEISEKSEIFDDQFSVERPDGSNFTLKIRSTKLEDSAMYFCASISDGSGIITGELFFGEGSRLTVL.

The V and J genes are TRBV24-1 and TRBJ2-3; TRBD1 matches 7 bases. CDR1 KGHDR and CDR2 SFDVKD come from the germline V gene. This CDR3 comprises 15 residues. J gave up 1 base and V 4 bases, and 4 bases lay outside the gene matches. The chain's CDR3 is CATSEPGTGTDTQYF. CDR3 in DNA: TGTGCCACCAGTGAGCCCGGGACAGGCACAGATACGCAGTATTTT.

CDR3 loop: CASSEGTATDTQYF. The DNA for the CDR3 is TGTGCCAGCAGTGAGGGGACAGCCACAGATACGCAGTATTTT. This chain connects TRBV6-4 to TRBJ2-3; 7 bases align to TRBD1. CDR3 length: 14 amino acids. Germline V gene data show CDR1 as MRHNA and CDR2 as SNTAGT. Unmatched junction bases numbered 2, after V lost 3 bases and J lost 2 bases.

This chain joins TRBV7-2 and TRBJ1-5; 11 nucleotides match TRBD1. V gave up 3 bases and J gave up 1 base; unmatched junction bases: 2. The CDR3 sequence is 16 residues long. The germline V gene encodes CDR1 SGHTA and CDR2 FQGNSA. This CDR3 is CASSFGQGASNQPQHF. CDR3 DNA: TGTGCCAGCAGCTTCGGACAGGGGGCAAGCAATCAGCCCCAGCATTTT.

The genes are TRBV19 and TRBJ2-2; D unclear. Germline CDR1 and CDR2: LNHDA and SQIVND (reference sequence). With 3 bases removed from V and 5 bases from J, the gap between germline ends came to 10 bases. The CDR3 has 14 residues. The DNA for the CDR3 is TGTGCCAGTAGTATGCCTCACAGAACCGGGGAGCTGTTTTTT. It encodes CASSMPHRTGELFF.

Only a few counts were recorded for this clone. This chain connects TRBV28 to TRBJ1-5, with 7 bases matching TRBD1. Per germline, CDR1 MDHEN and CDR2 SYDVKM. J gave up 2 bases and V 6 bases, and 10 bases lay outside the gene matches. This CDR3 is built from 16 residues. The CDR3 loop reads CASRSTGVWGNQPQHF. The CDR3 bases are TGTGCCAGCAGATCCACAGGGGTGTGGGGCAATCAGCCCCAGCATTTT.

About this clone: A read error may explain this, as a much larger clone is one base away. Additional DNA sequences in this sample encode the identical CDR3. V is TRBV15 and J is TRBJ2-7; 7 nucleotides align to TRBD1. The CDR3 covers 15 residues. Germline CDR1 and CDR2: LNHNV and YYDKDF (reference sequence). V shed 3 bases and J 7 bases; nucleotides not matched to a gene: 12. The chain's CDR3 is CATSSRQGNLYEQYF. The CDR3 bases are TGTGCCACCAGCAGCCGACAGGGAAATCTCTATGAGCAGTACTTC.

The V gene is TRBV6-4, the J gene TRBJ2-2; 11 bases match TRBD1. The CDR3 contains 16 residues. With 7 bases clipped from V and 8 bases from J, the junction kept 12 bases outside the gene matches. Germline V gene lookup returns CDR1 MRHNA and CDR2 SNTAGT. CDR3 residues: CASTKDRGPTVGELFF. The CDR3 nucleotides read TGTGCCAGCACCAAGGACAGGGGGCCCACAGTAGGGGAGCTGTTTTTT.

The gene calls are TRBV7-3 and TRBJ2-3; 14 nucleotides agree with TRBD2. The germline CDR1 and CDR2 sequences are SGHTA and FQGTGA. V gave up 4 bases and J gave up 5 bases; unmatched junction bases: 5. This CDR3 contains 16 residues. The CDR3 here is CASSSVGLAGEDTQYF. CDR3 bases: TGTGCCAGCAGCTCGGTGGGACTAGCGGGAGAAGATACGCAGTATTTT. Supplemented by reference TRBV7-3 and TRBJ2-3, the full variable domain reads GAGVSQTPSNKVTEKGKYVELRCDPISGHTALYWYRQSLGQGPEFLIYFQGTGAADDSGLPNDRFFAVRPEGSVSTLKIQRTERGDSAVYLCASSSVGLAGEDTQYFGPGTRLTVL.

V and J are TRBV6-6 and TRBJ1-3, with a weak D call TRBD1 (6 bases). With 6 bases removed from V and 1 base from J, the gap between germline ends came to 13 bases. The CDR3 is 15 residues long. Germline V gene lookup returns CDR1 MNHNY and CDR2 SVGAGI (reference sequence). The CDR3 nucleotides are TGTGCCAGCAGCCCCCGACAGGCGTCTGGAAACACCATATATTTT. Translating it yields CASSPRQASGNTIYF.

This rearrangement joins TRBV15 to TRBJ2-3; 7 positions match TRBD1. CDR1 and CDR2 (germline): LNHNV, YYDKDF (reference sequence). J was trimmed by 6 bases and V by 6 bases; bases with no gene match: 15. The CDR3 is 16 amino acids. The CDR3 protein is CATRGSRQGAADTQYF. In DNA form, the CDR3 reads TGTGCCACCAGAGGGAGCCGACAGGGAGCCGCGGATACGCAGTATTTT.

V gene TRBV11-2 combines with J gene TRBJ2-2; D unclear. V lost 6 bases to trimming and J lost 6 bases, with 11 bases between them. CDR3 length equals 13 residues. Germline V gene lookup returns CDR1 SGHAT and CDR2 FQNNGV. The CDR3 sequence is CASSQTFPGELFF. Written as DNA, the CDR3 is TGTGCCAGCAGTCAGACTTTTCCCGGGGAGCTGTTTTTT.

The V gene is TRBV19, the J gene TRBJ2-2, with D tentatively TRBD2 (5 bases). This CDR3 is 14 amino acids long. Germline V CDR1 and CDR2: LNHDA, SQIVND (reference sequence). Trimming took off 5 bases at V and 7 bases at J, with 14 bases between the two ends. The CDR3 nucleotides are TGTGCCAGTAGTCAGTGGGGAGAAGGCGGGGAGCTGTTTTTT. Amino acid sequence: CASSQWGEGGELFF. The full variable domain, its missing parts supplied by reference TRBV19 and TRBJ2-2, is DGGITQSPKYLFRKEGQNVTLSCEQNLNHDAMYWYRQDPGQGLRLIYYSQIVNDFQKGDIAEGYSVSREKKESFPLTVTSAQKNPTAFYLCASSQWGEGGELFFGEGSRLTVL.

V gene TRBV7-9 combines with J gene TRBJ2-3, with 14 bases lining up with TRBD2. Germline assignment: CDR1 SEHNR and CDR2 FQNEAQ (reference sequence). Trimming at V came to 5 bases and at J to 6 bases, leaving 7 bases not matched to a gene. CDR3 length equals 16 residues. The CDR3 sequence: CASSPGLAGGPDTQYF. The CDR3 nucleotides are TGTGCCAGCAGCCCCGGACTAGCGGGAGGACCTGATACGCAGTATTTT.

This clone was seen only a few times. This chain links TRBV3-1 (or the pseudogene TRBV3-2) with TRBJ2-7, with TRBD2 as a possible D gene (6 bases). The ends were cut back, 4 bases at V and 5 bases at J, with 9 bases in the middle. Germline V gene lookup returns CDR1 LGHDT and CDR2 YNNKEL (reference sequence). The CDR3 extends over 12 amino acids. The CDR3 sequence: CASSRRVDEQYF. DNA for the CDR3: TGTGCCAGCAGCCGGAGGGTAGACGAGCAGTACTTC.

This chain links TRBV30 with TRBJ2-5; D gene uncertain. The V and J ends lost 0 bases and 5 bases respectively, with 10 bases between them. The CDR3 consists of 13 residues. CDR1 is GTSNPN and CDR2 is SVGIG in the germline V gene (reference sequence). The CDR3 DNA sequence: TGTGCCTGGAGTGTCCAGTGGTCGGAGACCCAGTACTTC. Encoded protein: CAWSVQWSETQYF.

The chain combines TRBV3-1 (or the pseudogene TRBV3-2) with TRBJ1-2; the match to TRBD1 covers 7 bases. Germline CDR1 reads LGHDT; CDR2 reads YNNKEL (reference sequence). Unmatched junction bases numbered 2, after V lost 2 bases and J lost 2 bases. The CDR3 has 14 residues. The CDR3 coding sequence is TGTGCCAGCAGCCAACAGACAGGGAACTATGGCTACACCTTC. It encodes CASSQQTGNYGYTF.